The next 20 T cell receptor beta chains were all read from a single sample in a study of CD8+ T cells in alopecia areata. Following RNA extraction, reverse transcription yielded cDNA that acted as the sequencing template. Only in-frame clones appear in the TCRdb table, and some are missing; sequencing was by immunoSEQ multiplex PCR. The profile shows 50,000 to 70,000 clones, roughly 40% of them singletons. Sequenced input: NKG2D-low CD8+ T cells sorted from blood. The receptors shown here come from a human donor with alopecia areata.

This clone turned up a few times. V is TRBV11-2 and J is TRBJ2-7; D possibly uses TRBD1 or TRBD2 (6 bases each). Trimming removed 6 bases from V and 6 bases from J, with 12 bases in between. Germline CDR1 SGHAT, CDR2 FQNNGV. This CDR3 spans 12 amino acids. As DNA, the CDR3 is TGTGCCAGCAGGGGGGGCCCCCTCGAGCAGTACTTC. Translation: CASRGGPLEQYF.

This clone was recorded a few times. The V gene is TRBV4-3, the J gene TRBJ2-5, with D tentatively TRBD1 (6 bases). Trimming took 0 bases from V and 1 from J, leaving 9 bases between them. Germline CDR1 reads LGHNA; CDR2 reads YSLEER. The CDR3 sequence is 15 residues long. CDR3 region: CASSQDRTAQETQYF. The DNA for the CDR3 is TGCGCCAGCAGCCAAGACCGGACAGCCCAAGAGACCCAGTACTTC.

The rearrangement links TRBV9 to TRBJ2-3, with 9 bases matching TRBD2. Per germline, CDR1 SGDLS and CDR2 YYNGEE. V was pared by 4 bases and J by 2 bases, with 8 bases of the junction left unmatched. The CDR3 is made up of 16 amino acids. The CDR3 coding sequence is TGTGCCAGCAGCACCCCGGCTAGCGGGGTCACAGATACGCAGTATTTT. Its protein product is CASSTPASGVTDTQYF.

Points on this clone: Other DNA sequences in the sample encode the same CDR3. The CDR3 coding sequence is TGTGCCAGCAGCTTAGGGACAGGCAATGAGCAGTTCTTC. This translates into CASSLGTGNEQFF. The V and J genes are TRBV7-9 and TRBJ2-1; TRBD1 matches at 7 bases. Germline V CDR1 and CDR2: SEHNR, FQNEAQ (reference sequence). J gave up 6 bases and V 1 base, and 0 bases lay outside the gene matches. The CDR3 covers 13 residues. Drawing the rest from reference TRBV7-9 and TRBJ2-1, the complete variable domain is DTGVSQNPRHKITKRGQNVTFRCDPISEHNRLYWYRQTLGQGPEFLTYFQNEAQLEKSRLLSDRFSAERPKGSFSTLEIQRTEQGDSAMYLCASSLGTGNEQFFGPGTRLTVL.

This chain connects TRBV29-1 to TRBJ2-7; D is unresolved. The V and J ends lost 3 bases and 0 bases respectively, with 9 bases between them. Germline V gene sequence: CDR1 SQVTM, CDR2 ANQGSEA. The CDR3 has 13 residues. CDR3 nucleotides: TGCAGCGTTGAGGGAAGGACCTCCTACGAGCAGTACTTC. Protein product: CSVEGRTSYEQYF.

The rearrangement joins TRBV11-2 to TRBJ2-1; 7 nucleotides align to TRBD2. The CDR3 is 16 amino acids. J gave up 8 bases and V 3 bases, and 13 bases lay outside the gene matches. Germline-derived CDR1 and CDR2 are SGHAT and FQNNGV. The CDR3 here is CASSFFIVAGMDEQFF. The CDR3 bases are TGTGCCAGCAGCTTCTTCATCGTAGCGGGCATGGATGAGCAGTTCTTC.

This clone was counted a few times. The CDR3, as DNA: TGTGCCAGCACCGCAGGGGTCTGGGACGAGCAGTACTTC. This sequence encodes CASTAGVWDEQYF. The chain combines TRBV13 with TRBJ2-7; a possible D gene is TRBD1 (6 bases). This CDR3 is 13 amino acids long. In germline, CDR1 is PRHDT, CDR2 FYEKMQ (reference sequence). Trimming took 7 bases from V and 5 from J, leaving 15 bases between them.

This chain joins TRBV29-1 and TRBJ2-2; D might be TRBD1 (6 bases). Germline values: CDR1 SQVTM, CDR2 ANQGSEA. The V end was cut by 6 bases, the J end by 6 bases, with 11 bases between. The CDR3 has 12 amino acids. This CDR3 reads CSVQGLAGELFF. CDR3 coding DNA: TGCAGCGTACAGGGATTGGCCGGGGAGCTGTTTTTT.

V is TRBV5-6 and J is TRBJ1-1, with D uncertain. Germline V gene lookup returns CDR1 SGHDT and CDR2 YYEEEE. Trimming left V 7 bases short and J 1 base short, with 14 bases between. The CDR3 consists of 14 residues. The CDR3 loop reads CASRNRRANTEAFF. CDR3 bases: TGTGCCAGCCGCAACCGGAGGGCGAACACTGAAGCTTTCTTT.

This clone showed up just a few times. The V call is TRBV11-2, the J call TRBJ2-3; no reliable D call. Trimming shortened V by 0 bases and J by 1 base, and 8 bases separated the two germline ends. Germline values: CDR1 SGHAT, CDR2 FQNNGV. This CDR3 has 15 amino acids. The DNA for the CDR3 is TGTGCCAGCAGCTTAGACCGATTCGGCACAGATACGCAGTATTTT. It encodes CASSLDRFGTDTQYF. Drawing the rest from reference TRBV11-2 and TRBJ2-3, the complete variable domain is EAGVAQSPRYKIIEKRQSVAFWCNPISGHATLYWYQQILGQGPKLLIQFQNNGVVDDSQLPKDRFSAERLKGVDSTLKIQPAKLEDSAVYLCASSLDRFGTDTQYFGPGTRLTVL.

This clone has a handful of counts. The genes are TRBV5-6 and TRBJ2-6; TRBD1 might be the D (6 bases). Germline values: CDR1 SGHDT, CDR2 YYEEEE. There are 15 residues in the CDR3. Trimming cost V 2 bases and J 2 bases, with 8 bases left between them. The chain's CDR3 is CASSLEGAGANVLTF. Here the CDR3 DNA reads TGTGCCAGCAGCTTAGAGGGGGCTGGGGCCAACGTCCTGACTTTC.

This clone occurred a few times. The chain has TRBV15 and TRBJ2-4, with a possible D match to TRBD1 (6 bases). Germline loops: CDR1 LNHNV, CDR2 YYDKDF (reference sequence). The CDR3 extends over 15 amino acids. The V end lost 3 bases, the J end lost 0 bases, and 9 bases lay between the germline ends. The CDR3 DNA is TGTGCCACCAGCAGCTCCAGGGGAGCCAAAAACATTCAGTACTTC. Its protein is CATSSSRGAKNIQYF.

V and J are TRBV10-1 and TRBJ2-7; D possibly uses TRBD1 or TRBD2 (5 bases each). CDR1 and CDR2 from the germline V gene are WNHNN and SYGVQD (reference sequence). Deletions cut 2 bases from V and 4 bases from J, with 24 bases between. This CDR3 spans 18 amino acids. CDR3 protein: CASSELPPGRRDGYEQYF. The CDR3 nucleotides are TGCGCCAGCAGTGAGCTCCCACCGGGACGACGTGACGGATACGAGCAGTACTTC.

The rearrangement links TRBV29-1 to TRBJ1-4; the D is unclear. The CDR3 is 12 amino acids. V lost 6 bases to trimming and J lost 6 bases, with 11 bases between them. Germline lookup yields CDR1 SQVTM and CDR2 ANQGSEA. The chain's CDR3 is CSVKDQYEKLFF. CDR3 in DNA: TGCAGCGTAAAGGACCAGTATGAAAAACTGTTTTTT.

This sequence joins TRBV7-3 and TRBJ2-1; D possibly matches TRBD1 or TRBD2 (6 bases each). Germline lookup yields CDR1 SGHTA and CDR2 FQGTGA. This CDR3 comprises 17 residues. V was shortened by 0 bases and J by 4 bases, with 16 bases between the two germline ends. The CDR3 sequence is CASSLTELGGPYNEQFF. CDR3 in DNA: TGTGCCAGCAGCTTAACCGAACTAGGGGGGCCTTACAATGAGCAGTTCTTC.

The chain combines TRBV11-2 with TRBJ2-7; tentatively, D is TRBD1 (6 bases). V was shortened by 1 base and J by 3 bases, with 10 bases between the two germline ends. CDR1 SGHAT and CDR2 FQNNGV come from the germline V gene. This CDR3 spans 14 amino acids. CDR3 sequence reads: CASSLVRGDYEQYF. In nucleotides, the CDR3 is TGTGCCAGCAGCTTAGTCAGGGGAGACTACGAGCAGTACTTC.

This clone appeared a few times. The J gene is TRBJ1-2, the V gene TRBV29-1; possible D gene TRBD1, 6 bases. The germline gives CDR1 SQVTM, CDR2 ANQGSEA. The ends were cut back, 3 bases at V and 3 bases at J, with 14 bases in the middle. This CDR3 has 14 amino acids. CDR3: CSVEVPGAHYGYTF. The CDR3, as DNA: TGCAGCGTTGAGGTTCCGGGGGCTCACTATGGCTACACCTTC.

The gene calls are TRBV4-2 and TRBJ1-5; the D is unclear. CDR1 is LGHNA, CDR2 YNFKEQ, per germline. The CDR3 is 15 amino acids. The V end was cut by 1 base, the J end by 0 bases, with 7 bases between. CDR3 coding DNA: TGTGCCAGCAGCCAAGCGCGGAATAGCAATCAGCCCCAGCATTTT. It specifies CASSQARNSNQPQHF.

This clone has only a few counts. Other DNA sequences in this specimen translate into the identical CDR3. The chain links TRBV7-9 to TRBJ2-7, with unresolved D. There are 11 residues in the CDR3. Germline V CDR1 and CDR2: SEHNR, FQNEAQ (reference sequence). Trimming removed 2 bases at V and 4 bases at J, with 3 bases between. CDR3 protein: CASSLSYEQYF. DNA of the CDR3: TGTGCCAGCAGCTTAAGTTACGAGCAGTACTTC.

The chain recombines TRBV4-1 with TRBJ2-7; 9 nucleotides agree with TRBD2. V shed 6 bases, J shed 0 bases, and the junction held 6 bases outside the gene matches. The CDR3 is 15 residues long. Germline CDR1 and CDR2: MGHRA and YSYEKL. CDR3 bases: TGCGCCAGCAGATATAGCGGGGGTGCCTCCTACGAGCAGTACTTC. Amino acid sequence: CASRYSGGASYEQYF.